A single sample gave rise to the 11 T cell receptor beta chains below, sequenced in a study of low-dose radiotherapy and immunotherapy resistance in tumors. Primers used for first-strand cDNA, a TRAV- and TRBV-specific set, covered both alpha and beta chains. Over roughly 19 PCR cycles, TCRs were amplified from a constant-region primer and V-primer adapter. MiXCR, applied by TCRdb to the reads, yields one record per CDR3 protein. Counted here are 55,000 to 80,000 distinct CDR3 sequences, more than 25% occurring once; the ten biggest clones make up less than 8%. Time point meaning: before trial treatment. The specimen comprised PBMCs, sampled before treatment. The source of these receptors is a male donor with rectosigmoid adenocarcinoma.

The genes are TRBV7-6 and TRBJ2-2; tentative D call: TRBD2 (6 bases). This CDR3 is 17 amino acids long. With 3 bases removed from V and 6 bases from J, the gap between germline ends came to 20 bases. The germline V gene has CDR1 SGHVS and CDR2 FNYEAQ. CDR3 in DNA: TGTGCCAGCAGCTTTGCGCTCGGAGGGAAGGGGCCCGGGGAGCTGTTTTTT. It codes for CASSFALGGKGPGELFF.

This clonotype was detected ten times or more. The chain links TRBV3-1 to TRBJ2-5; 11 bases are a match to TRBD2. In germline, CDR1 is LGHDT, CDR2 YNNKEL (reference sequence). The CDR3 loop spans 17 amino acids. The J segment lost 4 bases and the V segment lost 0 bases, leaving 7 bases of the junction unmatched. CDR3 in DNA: TGTGCCAGCAGCCAAGAAGTAGCGGGGGGGAGGGGAGAGACCCAGTACTTC. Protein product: CASSQEVAGGRGETQYF.

The DNA of the CDR3 is TGCAGTGCAGACGGGCAGGGCGTAGAGACCCAGTACTTC. Translated, it gives CSADGQGVETQYF. The chain links TRBV20-1 to TRBJ2-5; D is possibly TRBD1 (5 bases). CDR1 DFQATT and CDR2 SNEGSKA come from the germline V gene (reference sequence). With 6 bases removed from V and 4 bases from J, the gap between germline ends came to 15 bases. The CDR3 is 13 residues long.

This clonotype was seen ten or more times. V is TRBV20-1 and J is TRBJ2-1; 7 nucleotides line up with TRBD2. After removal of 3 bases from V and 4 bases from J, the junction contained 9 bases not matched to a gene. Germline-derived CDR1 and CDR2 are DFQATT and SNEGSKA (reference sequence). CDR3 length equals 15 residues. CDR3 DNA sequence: TGCAGTGCTAGCCACTCCCTAGCGGTATACAATGAGCAGTTCTTC. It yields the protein CSASHSLAVYNEQFF.

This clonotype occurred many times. CDR3 nucleotide sequence: TGTGCCTGGAGTGTCTCGCAGCCAGGACAAGGTTTCTTT. Protein product: CAWSVSQPGQGFF. The V and J genes are TRBV30 and TRBJ1-1; a weak D match, TRBD1 (5 bases). The CDR3 covers 13 residues. V lost 0 bases, J lost 13 bases, and 18 bases lay in between. Germline V CDR1 and CDR2: GTSNPN, SVGIG (reference sequence).

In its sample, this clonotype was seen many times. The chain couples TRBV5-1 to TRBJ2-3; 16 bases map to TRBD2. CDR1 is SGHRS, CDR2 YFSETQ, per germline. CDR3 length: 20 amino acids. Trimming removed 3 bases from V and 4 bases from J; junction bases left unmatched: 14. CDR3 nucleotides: TGCGCCAGCAGCTGGACAGCGGGACTAGCGGGAGGGATCGCAGCAGATACGCAGTATTTT. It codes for CASSWTAGLAGGIAADTQYF.

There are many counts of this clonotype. DNA for the CDR3: TGTGCCAGCAGGCGACTAGCGGAAGAGACCCAGTACTTC. The encoded protein is CASRRLAEETQYF. This rearrangement joins TRBV6-1 to TRBJ2-5, with 9 bases that match TRBD2. The CDR3 sequence is 13 residues long. V was pared by 6 bases and J by 3 bases, with 2 bases of the junction left unmatched. The germline gives CDR1 MNHNS, CDR2 SASEGT.

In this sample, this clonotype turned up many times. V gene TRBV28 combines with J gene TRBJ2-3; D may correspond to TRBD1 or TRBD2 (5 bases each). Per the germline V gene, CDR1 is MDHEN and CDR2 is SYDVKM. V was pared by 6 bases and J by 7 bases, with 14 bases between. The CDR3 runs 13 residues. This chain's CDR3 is CASSSGTIYTQYF. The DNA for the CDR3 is TGTGCCAGCAGCTCCGGGACCATCTATACGCAGTATTTT.

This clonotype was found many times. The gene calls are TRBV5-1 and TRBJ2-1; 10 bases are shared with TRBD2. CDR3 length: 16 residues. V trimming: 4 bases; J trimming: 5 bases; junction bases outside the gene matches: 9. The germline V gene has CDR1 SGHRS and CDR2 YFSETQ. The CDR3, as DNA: TGCGCCAGCAGCCCGAGACCTAGCGGGGGAAACAATGAGCAGTTCTTC. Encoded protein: CASSPRPSGGNNEQFF.

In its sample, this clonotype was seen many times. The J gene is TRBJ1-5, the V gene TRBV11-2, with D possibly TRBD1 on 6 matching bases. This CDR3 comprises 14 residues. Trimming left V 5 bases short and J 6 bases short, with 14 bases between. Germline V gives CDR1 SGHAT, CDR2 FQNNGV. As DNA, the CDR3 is TGTGCCAGCAGCCCGACGGACAGTTTTCAGCCCCAGCATTTT. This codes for CASSPTDSFQPQHF.

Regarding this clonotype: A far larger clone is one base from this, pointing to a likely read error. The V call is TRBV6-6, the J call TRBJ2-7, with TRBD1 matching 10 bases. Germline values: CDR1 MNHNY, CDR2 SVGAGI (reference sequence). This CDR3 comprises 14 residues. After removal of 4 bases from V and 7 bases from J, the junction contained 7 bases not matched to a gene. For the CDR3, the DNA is TGTGCCAGCAGTTGGGACAGGGGAGGGAATGAGCAGTACTTC. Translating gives CASSWDRGGNEQYF.